The 30 T cell receptor beta chains given below trace back to one sample, sequenced in a study of T cell repertoires in cytomegalovirus infection. Using its own MiXCR run on the reads, TCRdb lists one record per CDR3 protein. The table includes about 920,000 distinct CDR3 sequences, around 31% detected once. These receptors lack a known antigen. Sequencing was performed on cultured CD8+ T cells from PBMCs, taken from culture after CMV antigen stimulation. All receptors derive from a human donor in good health (CMV status not recorded). Some clones in this sample may be carry-over from other donors' samples.

This chain connects TRBV6-5 to TRBJ1-1; D gene uncertain. V lost 1 base, J lost 1 base, and 16 bases lay in between. The CDR3 has 17 amino acids. Germline V lookup: CDR1 MNHEY, CDR2 SVGAGI. The CDR3 region has the DNA TGTGCCAGCAGTTACTTCGGCCTGGATGAGGGGAACACTGAAGCTTTCTTT. It yields the protein CASSYFGLDEGNTEAFF.

The V and J genes are TRBV9 and TRBJ2-6; D is possibly TRBD2 (6 bases). Germline CDR1 reads SGDLS; CDR2 reads YYNGEE. The CDR3 has 17 residues. With 0 bases removed from V and 4 bases from J, the gap between germline ends came to 14 bases. CDR3 sequence: CASSVVDGGSGANVLTF. The CDR3, as DNA: TGTGCCAGCAGCGTAGTAGACGGGGGTTCGGGGGCCAACGTCCTGACTTTC.

The chain uses TRBV6-1 and TRBJ1-2; possible D gene TRBD1, 6 bases. Trimming cost V 7 bases and J 5 bases, with 11 bases left between them. CDR1 and CDR2 from the germline V gene are MNHNS and SASEGT. The CDR3 is 12 residues long. CDR3 bases: TGTGCCAGCATCTGGAGGGGGTATGGCTACACCTTC. Translated: CASIWRGYGYTF.

The V call is TRBV6-2 or TRBV6-3, the J call TRBJ2-3; no reliable D call. The CDR3 extends over 12 amino acids. Germline CDR1 and CDR2: MNHEY and SVGEGT. V was shortened by 10 bases and J by 2 bases, with 10 bases between the two germline ends. The CDR3 bases are TGTGCCACCAGCCTTAACACAGATACGCAGTATTTT. Encoded protein: CATSLNTDTQYF.

The chain joins TRBV7-6 to TRBJ2-1; TRBD2 agrees at 8 bases. Germline values: CDR1 SGHVS, CDR2 FNYEAQ. The CDR3 contains 16 residues. Unmatched junction bases numbered 8, after V lost 0 bases and J lost 7 bases. The CDR3 sequence: CASSLAPQRGSNEQFF. The DNA of the CDR3 is TGTGCCAGCAGCTTAGCGCCTCAGCGGGGGTCGAATGAGCAGTTCTTC. Filled out from reference TRBV7-6 and TRBJ2-1, the complete variable domain reads GAGVSQSPRYKVTKRGQDVALRCDPISGHVSLYWYRQALGQGPEFLTYFNYEAQQDKSGLPNDRFSAERPEGSISTLTIQRTEQRDSAMYRCASSLAPQRGSNEQFFGPGTRLTVL.

This clonotype was observed a few times. The chain has TRBV20-1 and TRBJ2-5; D gene ambiguous. V lost 0 bases and J 0 bases, leaving 8 bases between the germline ends. The V gene's germline CDR1 is DFQATT and CDR2 SNEGSKA (reference sequence). This CDR3 contains 14 residues. The CDR3 sequence is CSARDRTDQETQYF. In DNA form, the CDR3 reads TGCAGTGCTAGAGATAGAACGGACCAAGAGACCCAGTACTTC.

The chain recombines TRBV7-9 with TRBJ2-5; D is perhaps TRBD1 or TRBD2 (6 bases each). Trimming removed 5 bases from V and 2 bases from J, with 12 bases in between. The CDR3 is 14 residues long. CDR1 is SEHNR, CDR2 FQNEAQ, per germline (reference sequence). The CDR3 coding sequence is TGTGCCAGCAGCCAATCGGGGGCACAAGAGACCCAGTACTTC. Protein sequence: CASSQSGAQETQYF.

The chain joins TRBV5-3 to TRBJ2-1, with 8 bases that match TRBD1. TRBV5-3 is filed as an ORF, its function uncertain. Germline trimming cut 8 bases from V and 6 bases from J; bases unmatched to any gene: 7. CDR3 size: 13 residues. The CDR3 here is CASNTTGGNEQFF. CDR3 nucleotide sequence: TGTGCCAGCAACACAACAGGGGGCAATGAGCAGTTCTTC.

The chain links TRBV27 to TRBJ1-2, with TRBD1 matching over 8 bases. From germline, CDR1 is MNHEY and CDR2 SMNVEV (reference sequence). The trim removed 11 bases at V and 0 bases at J, leaving 8 bases unmatched. The CDR3 totals 14 residues. CDR3 in amino acids: CAVSAGGPNYGYTF. The CDR3 coding sequence is TGTGCCGTTTCTGCAGGGGGCCCTAACTATGGCTACACCTTC.

Only a few counts were recorded for this clonotype. The chain links TRBV3-1 to TRBJ2-7; 10 bases agree with TRBD1. Germline assignment: CDR1 LGHDT and CDR2 YNNKEL (reference sequence). J was trimmed by 6 bases and V by 2 bases; bases with no gene match: 7. The CDR3 totals 15 residues. The CDR3 here is CASSQPGQGTVEQYF. CDR3 in DNA: TGTGCCAGCAGCCAACCGGGACAGGGGACCGTCGAGCAGTACTTC.

The sample holds many counts of this clonotype. This chain links TRBV27 with TRBJ1-4; the D gene is possibly TRBD1 (5 bases). CDR1 MNHEY and CDR2 SMNVEV come from the germline V gene (reference sequence). This CDR3 region has 15 residues. Deletions cut 5 bases from V and 8 bases from J, with 18 bases between. The CDR3 DNA is TGTGCCAGCAGTCCAGCCGGGGCCAAGCGGGAAAAACTGTTTTTT. Translating gives CASSPAGAKREKLFF.

The chain joins TRBV9 to TRBJ2-5; perhaps TRBD1 as D (6 bases). Trimming took 0 bases from V and 5 from J, leaving 11 bases between them. Germline V CDR1 and CDR2: SGDLS, YYNGEE. The CDR3 is 14 amino acids. The CDR3 loop is CASSVAAGVETQYF. Written as DNA, the CDR3 is TGTGCCAGCAGCGTAGCGGCAGGGGTTGAGACCCAGTACTTC.

This clonotype was found many times. The chain has TRBV7-2 and TRBJ2-1; D might be TRBD2 (6 bases). The ends were cut back, 2 bases at V and 9 bases at J, with 20 bases in the middle. CDR1 and CDR2 from the germline V gene are SGHTA and FQGNSA. The CDR3 is 16 amino acids. The CDR3 is CASSLRDLDRGGEQFF. The DNA of the CDR3 is TGTGCCAGCAGCTTAAGGGACCTAGACCGGGGAGGTGAGCAGTTCTTC.

V gene TRBV6-8 combines with J gene TRBJ1-1; perhaps TRBD1 as D (6 bases). The CDR3 runs to 14 residues. Germline loops: CDR1 MNHGY, CDR2 SAAAGT. V was shortened by 7 bases and J by 1 base, with 13 bases between the two germline ends. This CDR3 is CASTGQIRNTEAFF. CDR3 in DNA: TGTGCCAGCACCGGACAGATAAGGAACACTGAAGCTTTCTTT.

The V and J genes are TRBV28 and TRBJ1-5, with TRBD1 identical over 9 bases. The CDR3 length is 15 residues. V was pared by 6 bases and J by 5 bases, with 8 bases of the junction left unmatched. Germline V gene sequence: CDR1 MDHEN, CDR2 SYDVKM. In DNA, the CDR3 is TGTGCCAGCAGACCCGGGACAGGGATCCATCAGCCCCAGCATTTT. Its translation is CASRPGTGIHQPQHF. Looking up the rest from reference TRBV28 and TRBJ1-5 gives the full variable domain: DVKVTQSSRYLVKRTGEKVFLECVQDMDHENMFWYRQDPGLGLRLIYFSYDVKMKEKGDIPEGYSVSREKKERFSLILESASTNQTSMYLCASRPGTGIHQPQHFGDGTRLSIL.

This clonotype was seen repeatedly, ten times or more. The CDR3 nucleotides are TGTGCCAGCAGTGAAGTGTACGTCCCATTCTACGAGCAGTACTTC. It translates to CASSEVYVPFYEQYF. The chain is built from TRBV2 and TRBJ2-7; D unclear. The germline CDR1 and CDR2 sequences are SNHLY and FYNNEI. CDR3 length: 15 residues. Trimming left V 1 base short and J 3 bases short, with 13 bases between.

The chain recombines TRBV27 with TRBJ2-3; 7 nucleotides match TRBD2. J was trimmed by 4 bases and V by 9 bases; bases with no gene match: 19. The CDR3 is 17 amino acids. Germline lookup yields CDR1 MNHEY and CDR2 SMNVEV (reference sequence). The CDR3 coding sequence is TGTGCCAGTCTACCGGGGCAGGGAGGGAGGCGGGCAGATACGCAGTATTTT. Translated: CASLPGQGGRRADTQYF.

This rearrangement joins TRBV15 to TRBJ1-1; perhaps TRBD1 as D (6 bases). CDR3 length: 15 amino acids. V was pared by 1 base and J by 2 bases, with 11 bases between. Germline V lookup: CDR1 LNHNV, CDR2 YYDKDF (reference sequence). The CDR3 loop is CATSRGTGLNTEAFF. Written as DNA, the CDR3 is TGTGCCACCAGCAGAGGAACAGGGCTCAACACTGAAGCTTTCTTT.

With regard to this clonotype: Since a much larger clone is just one base distant, this may be a read error. The chain is built from TRBV12-3 or TRBV12-4 and TRBJ2-3; no firm D call. This CDR3 has 11 residues. V dropped 6 bases and J dropped 4 bases, with 5 bases sitting between them. The CDR3 sequence is CASRHADTQYF. CDR3 sequence (DNA): TGTGCCAGCAGACATGCAGATACGCAGTATTTT.

This clonotype was counted a few times. The gene calls are TRBV4-1 and TRBJ1-1; unclear D gene. This CDR3 spans 15 amino acids. V was trimmed by 3 bases and J by 5 bases, leaving 16 bases between them. Per the germline V gene, CDR1 is MGHRA and CDR2 is YSYEKL. The CDR3 DNA reads TGCGCCAGCAGCCACCCCGCGAAATGGGTGACTGAAGCTTTCTTT. As protein: CASSHPAKWVTEAFF.

The rearrangement links TRBV15 to TRBJ1-2, with unresolved D. Per germline, CDR1 LNHNV and CDR2 YYDKDF (reference sequence). CDR3 length: 15 amino acids. V shed 0 bases and J shed 6 bases, with 14 bases lying between them. CDR3 loop: CATSRDSYPTHGYTF. CDR3 DNA: TGTGCCACCAGCAGAGATTCGTATCCCACGCATGGCTACACCTTC.

The J gene is TRBJ1-2, the V gene TRBV29-1; D is undetermined. Germline-derived CDR1 and CDR2 are SQVTM and ANQGSEA. Trimming pared 8 bases from V and 2 bases from J, leaving 15 bases between. The CDR3 sequence is 13 residues long. The CDR3: CSTTHPENYGYTF. The CDR3 bases are TGCAGCACGACCCACCCAGAGAACTATGGCTACACCTTC.

This clonotype was counted between two and nine times. This rearrangement joins TRBV29-1 to TRBJ1-1, with D hard to call. This CDR3 is 12 amino acids long. Trimming left V 5 bases short and J 6 bases short, with 13 bases between. Germline V CDR1 and CDR2: SQVTM, ANQGSEA. The CDR3 DNA follows: TGCAGCGTTCTTTATCTACCCTCTGAAGCTTTCTTT. It translates to CSVLYLPSEAFF. Supplemented by reference TRBV29-1 and TRBJ1-1, the full variable domain reads SAVISQKPSRDICQRGTSLTIQCQVDSQVTMMFWYRQQPGQSLTLIATANQGSEATYESGFVIDKFPISRPNLTFSTLTVSNMSPEDSSIYLCSVLYLPSEAFFGQGTRLTVV.

This clonotype turned up a few times. V is TRBV27 and J is TRBJ2-7; 7 nucleotides align to TRBD1. The germline CDR1 and CDR2 sequences are MNHEY and SMNVEV (reference sequence). Trimming cost V 3 bases and J 4 bases; bases outside gene matches: 9. CDR3 length: 15 amino acids. The CDR3 here is CASSFRDRVGYEQYF. In nucleotides, the CDR3 is TGTGCCAGCAGTTTCCGTGACAGGGTAGGTTACGAGCAGTACTTC.

This chain joins TRBV12-3 or TRBV12-4 and TRBJ1-1; D ambiguous. The ends were cut back, 0 bases at V and 5 bases at J, with 7 bases in the middle. The CDR3 consists of 13 residues. The CDR3, as DNA: TGTGCCAGCAGTTTAGCGAAGGCGACTGAAGCTTTCTTT. Its translation is CASSLAKATEAFF.

This clonotype was seen only a few times. CDR3 loop: CASIPGGPLRSTDTQYF. The CDR3 DNA reads as TGTGCCAGCATTCCAGGGGGCCCTCTCCGATCCACAGATACGCAGTATTTT. This sequence joins TRBV5-4 and TRBJ2-3; 8 bases align to TRBD1. Germline V CDR1 and CDR2: SGHNT, YYREEE (reference sequence). With V trimmed by 6 bases and J by 2 bases, 14 bases remained unmatched. CDR3 size: 17 residues.

The chain has TRBV19 and TRBJ1-3; D is uncertain. The CDR3 has 14 amino acids. V was pared by 3 bases and J by 0 bases, with 6 bases between. CDR1 LNHDA and CDR2 SQIVND come from the germline V gene (reference sequence). CDR3 sequence: CASSIGSSGNTIYF. The CDR3 DNA reads TGTGCCAGTAGTATCGGGAGCTCTGGAAACACCATATATTTT.

The CDR3 sequence is CASSQVLTSYEQYF. CDR3 coding DNA: TGCGCCAGCAGCCAAGTTCTAACCTCCTACGAGCAGTACTTC. J is TRBJ2-7 and V is TRBV4-1, with no clear D. Germline CDR1 reads MGHRA; CDR2 reads YSYEKL. This CDR3 is built from 14 residues. V gave up 1 base and J gave up 0 bases, with 7 bases separating them.

The chain links TRBV7-9 to TRBJ1-1; 8 bases align to TRBD1. J lost 5 bases, V lost 0 bases, and 14 bases had no gene match. CDR1 is SEHNR, CDR2 FQNEAQ, per germline (reference sequence). The CDR3 is made up of 18 amino acids. The DNA for the CDR3 is TGTGCCAGCAGCTTAGCGACCCAGGGGGCCGGATTGGGGACTGAAGCTTTCTTT. Translation: CASSLATQGAGLGTEAFF.

The genes are TRBV7-9 and TRBJ1-2, with a possible D match to TRBD1 (6 bases). The V gene's germline CDR1 is SEHNR and CDR2 FQNEAQ (reference sequence). The germline V and J ends were trimmed by 5 bases and 4 bases, with 20 bases remaining between them. The CDR3 is 16 residues long. For the CDR3, the DNA is TGTGCCAGCAGCCAAGCTCTCAGGGGAACTGGCTATGGCTACACCTTC. It specifies CASSQALRGTGYGYTF.